What follows are 20 T cell receptor beta chains derived from one specimen sequenced in a study of T cell repertoires in cytomegalovirus infection. TCRdb itself ran the reads through MiXCR, one entry per CDR3 protein. The sample carries 830,000 or so distinct CDR3 sequences, approximately 32% recorded once. Their target antigens are unknown. This material consisted of cultured CD8+ T cells from PBMCs, taken from culture after CMV antigen stimulation. These receptors all come from a human donor in good health (CMV status not recorded). Some clones in this sample may be carry-over from other donors' samples.

This chain joins TRBV5-6 and TRBJ2-7, with D maybe TRBD2 (8 bases). Trimming shortened V by 0 bases and J by 0 bases, and 16 bases separated the two germline ends. Germline lookup yields CDR1 SGHDT and CDR2 YYEEEE. The CDR3 is made up of 17 amino acids. The CDR3 region has the DNA TGTGCCAGCAGCTTGGGCTATAGCGGGGACAGCTCCTACGAGCAGTACTTC. Translating it yields CASSLGYSGDSSYEQYF.

This clonotype came up many times. The V gene is TRBV7-8, the J gene TRBJ2-6; 10 positions agree with TRBD2. V shed 0 bases and J 0 bases; nucleotides not matched to a gene: 8. CDR1 and CDR2 from the germline V gene are SGHVS and FQNEAQ. CDR3 size: 20 residues. CDR3 sequence: CASSLAPVAGGSSGANVLTF. The CDR3, as DNA: TGTGCCAGCAGCTTAGCGCCAGTAGCGGGGGGAAGCTCTGGGGCCAACGTCCTGACTTTC.

The chain joins TRBV28 to TRBJ1-5; TRBD1 matches 11 bases. With V trimmed by 4 bases and J by 5 bases, 10 bases remained unmatched. CDR1 and CDR2 from the germline V gene are MDHEN and SYDVKM. This CDR3 spans 17 amino acids. DNA for the CDR3: TGTGCCAGCAGTTCGCCCCAGGACAGGGGGCCCGATCAGCCCCAGCATTTT. Protein: CASSSPQDRGPDQPQHF.

The V call is TRBV4-1, the J call TRBJ2-5; 9 bases fit TRBD2. Trimming took 6 bases from V and 5 from J; bases not matched to a gene: 10. Germline CDR1 MGHRA, CDR2 YSYEKL. This CDR3 has 15 residues. The CDR3: CASSPSGGPAETQYF. The CDR3 DNA follows: TGCGCCAGCAGTCCCAGCGGGGGGCCCGCGGAGACCCAGTACTTC.

This clonotype was found many times. The rearrangement joins TRBV7-8 to TRBJ2-2; D gene uncertain. The germline gives CDR1 SGHVS, CDR2 FQNEAQ. This CDR3 has 11 amino acids. Trimming removed 6 bases at V and 9 bases at J, with 8 bases between. The CDR3 sequence: CASSPWRELFF. DNA of the CDR3: TGTGCCAGCAGTCCCTGGCGGGAGCTGTTTTTT.

This clonotype was found a few times. The chain recombines TRBV2 with TRBJ2-5, with D maybe TRBD2 (5 bases). Germline CDR1 reads SNHLY; CDR2 reads FYNNEI. V lost 7 bases and J lost 5, with 23 bases in between. The length of the CDR3 is 16 residues. CDR3 DNA sequence: TGTGCCAGCAACGATCAGCGGTCGATGAACGGGGAGACCCAGTACTTC. As protein: CASNDQRSMNGETQYF.

Many counts were recorded for this clonotype. This chain uses TRBV7-8 with TRBJ2-1; D not certain. The CDR3 consists of 14 residues. V dropped 2 bases and J dropped 9 bases, with 14 bases sitting between them. The germline V gene has CDR1 SGHVS and CDR2 FQNEAQ. CDR3 loop: CASSLNAGYLEQFF. The CDR3 region has the DNA TGTGCCAGCAGCTTAAACGCAGGCTATCTTGAGCAGTTCTTC.

About this clonotype itself: A read error may explain this, as a much larger clone is one base away. The chain has TRBV7-6 and TRBJ2-7; weak D call: TRBD2 (6 bases). Per the germline V gene, CDR1 is SGHVS and CDR2 is FNYEAQ. The ends were cut back, 6 bases at V and 5 bases at J, with 20 bases in the middle. The CDR3 is 15 residues long. CDR3 protein: CASSGPGRGFDEQYF. CDR3 DNA: TGTGCCAGCAGTGGGCCCGGACGGGGGTTCGACGAGCAGTACTTC.

The sample holds a few counts of this clonotype. The CDR3 here is CASSVENTGELFF. CDR3 DNA sequence: TGTGCCAGTAGCGTAGAGAACACCGGGGAGCTGTTTTTT. V is TRBV19 and J is TRBJ2-2; no clear D. CDR3 length: 13 amino acids. The V end lost 6 bases, the J end lost 1 base, and 6 bases lay between the germline ends. Germline assignment: CDR1 LNHDA and CDR2 SQIVND (reference sequence).

Only a few counts were recorded for this clonotype. The chain recombines TRBV25-1 with TRBJ2-1; D is perhaps TRBD2 (6 bases). V was pared by 3 bases and J by 4 bases, with 19 bases between. Germline-derived CDR1 and CDR2 are MGHDK and SYGVNS. The CDR3 length is 17 residues. The CDR3 DNA reads as TGTGCCAGCAGTGATTGGGGATGGGGGGAGAGATACAATGAGCAGTTCTTC. The encoded protein is CASSDWGWGERYNEQFF.

Written as DNA, the CDR3 is TGTGCCACCAGCACGCTAGCGGGGGGCGTCCTGCTTAAATACAATGAGCAGTTCTTC. Protein: CATSTLAGGVLLKYNEQFF. The chain links TRBV15 to TRBJ2-1; 11 bases align to TRBD2. The germline CDR1 and CDR2 sequences are LNHNV and YYDKDF (reference sequence). V was clipped by 4 bases and J by 4 bases; unmatched bases: 15. The CDR3 length is 19 residues.

V is TRBV12-3 or TRBV12-4 and J is TRBJ2-7; TRBD2 aligns across 7 bases. V shed 6 bases and J 2 bases; nucleotides not matched to a gene: 13. CDR3 length equals 16 residues. CDR3 in DNA: TGTGCCAGCAGCCCCGGCGGGGGTAGTGCCGCCTACGAGCAGTACTTC. Residues: CASSPGGGSAAYEQYF.

This clonotype was seen ten or more times. The rearrangement links TRBV7-2 to TRBJ2-5, with 16 bases aligning to TRBD2. The junction had 4 bases not matched to a gene; V was cut back by 5 bases and J by 1 base. CDR1 is SGHTA, CDR2 FQGNSA, per germline. The CDR3 has 17 residues. The CDR3 is CASSPGTSGGAQETQYF. The CDR3 DNA reads as TGTGCCAGCAGCCCCGGGACTAGCGGGGGGGCCCAAGAGACCCAGTACTTC.

The chain joins TRBV6-6 to TRBJ2-2; no definite D call. The CDR3 is 13 residues long. The germline gives CDR1 MNHNY, CDR2 SVGAGI (reference sequence). Trimming cost V 2 bases and J 4 bases, with 5 bases left between them. In DNA, the CDR3 is TGTGCCAGCAGTTACCTCACCACCGGGGAGCTGTTTTTT. It specifies CASSYLTTGELFF.

Details on this clonotype: Possible read error: a much larger clone is one base away. CDR3 sequence (DNA): TGTGCCAGCAGCCCCGAAGGACAGTCGAACTATGTCTACACCTTC. It codes for CASSPEGQSNYVYTF. V is TRBV7-2 and J is TRBJ1-2; tentative D call: TRBD1 (6 bases). Germline V gene data show CDR1 as SGHTA and CDR2 as FQGNSA. The CDR3 extends over 15 amino acids.

This clonotype was counted a few times. The rearrangement joins TRBV6-5 to TRBJ1-1; no firm D call. The CDR3 has 15 residues. V lost 2 bases to trimming and J lost 1 base, with 11 bases between them. CDR1 and CDR2 (germline): MNHEY, SVGAGI. The DNA of the CDR3 is TGTGCCAGCAGTTACGCGTCCGGACCGAACACTGAAGCTTTCTTT. Translation: CASSYASGPNTEAFF.

This clonotype was observed a few times. J is TRBJ1-6 and V is TRBV12-3 or TRBV12-4; the D gene is possibly TRBD1 (5 bases). Deletions cut 1 base from V and 10 bases from J, with 11 bases between. The CDR3 covers 14 residues. The CDR3 region is CASSLGGKGSPLHF. The CDR3 DNA follows: TGTGCCAGCAGTTTAGGGGGGAAGGGATCACCCCTCCACTTT.

This clonotype turned up a few times. J is TRBJ2-3 and V is TRBV5-6; D remains ambiguous. This CDR3 comprises 16 residues. Trimming stripped 0 bases from V and 2 bases from J, with 13 bases between. Germline V gene data show CDR1 as SGHDT and CDR2 as YYEEEE. In nucleotides, the CDR3 is TGTGCCAGCAGCTTGGAACCAAGCTACCACACAGATACGCAGTATTTT. This codes for CASSLEPSYHTDTQYF.

The CDR3 is CASRDPYTGELFF. Here the CDR3 DNA reads TGCGCCAGCCGAGACCCATACACCGGGGAGCTGTTTTTT. This chain uses TRBV5-1 with TRBJ2-2; D unclear. From germline, CDR1 is SGHRS and CDR2 YFSETQ. The CDR3 consists of 13 residues. V was shortened by 7 bases and J by 3 bases, with 10 bases between the two germline ends.

The rearrangement uses TRBV7-9 and TRBJ1-1, with D possibly TRBD1 on 5 matching bases. The germline V gene encodes CDR1 SEHNR and CDR2 FQNEAQ (reference sequence). The V end lost 2 bases, the J end lost 11 bases, and 12 bases lay between the germline ends. The CDR3 contains 12 residues. CDR3 coding DNA: TGTGCCAGCAGCTTAACGACCGACAGCGCTTTCTTT. It is translated as CASSLTTDSAFF.